This TCR beta chain was recovered during a study of blood T cell repertoires in COVID-19. Study-level information: COVID-19 samples, acute and convalescent, were from the United States, Italy and Spain. Nucleic acid was either cDNA or gDNA, and it came from T cells, B-cell-depleted T cells, or PBMCs.

Original handling: Estimation of nucleated cell counts relied on the amplification of reference gene primers. Sequenced by immunoSEQ multiplex PCR; TCRdb stores in-frame clones only, minus some. V and J calls and clone size are copied from that table; D and trimming were computed from the DNA. This repertoire shows about 38,000 clones, around 91% found once; its top ten account for under 30%. The V gene lost 6 bases and the J gene lost 1 base, with 14 bases spanning the gap. Germline V gene data show CDR1 as LNHDA and CDR2 as SQIVND (reference sequence). There are 15 residues in the CDR3. This receptor was taken from a man in his sixties with active or convalescent COVID-19. The specimen was peripheral blood. V and J are TRBV19 and TRBJ2-3; weak D call: TRBD1 (6 bases). The CDR3, as DNA: TGTGCCAGTAGCCCCAGGACAGCGGGCACAGATACGCAGTATTTT. Amino acids: CASSPRTAGTDTQYF.